The following is a T cell receptor beta chain sequence with its context. The sample comes from a study of blood T cell repertoires in COVID-19. Study overall: From T cells, B-cell-depleted T cells, or PBMCs came the material, which was cDNA or gDNA.

While infection was still active, Seattle patients were enrolled and then followed longitudinally. The CDR3 is 14 amino acids. From germline, CDR1 is KGHSH and CDR2 LQKENI. V lost 0 bases and J lost 7, with 10 bases in between. TCRdb's copy holds only in-frame clones and misses some; the assay was immunoSEQ multiplex PCR. Counted here are nearly 200,000 clones, 85% occurring once; the ten biggest clones make up about 0.95%. V is TRBV18 and J is TRBJ1-5, with D hard to call. Sequenced sample: peripheral blood. The receptor was isolated from a man aged 55 to 70 with COVID-19, enrolled during active disease. The CDR3 loop is CASSPPSGTQPQHF. Written as DNA, the CDR3 is TGTGCCAGCTCACCACCGTCGGGTACGCAGCCCCAGCATTTT.